The clone carrying this TCR beta chain was recorded a few times. As yet, its antigen is unknown. The germline V and J ends were trimmed by 5 bases and 1 base, with 12 bases remaining between them. Germline-derived CDR1 and CDR2 are SGHDN and FVKESK. The CDR3 totals 16 residues. This entry comes from a study of vaccination and CD4 T cells after COVID-19. Study information: Six male and four female convalescents took part, two of them Hispanic. Every participant was given two doses of BNT162b2 or mRNA-1273 vaccine. Convalescent patients gave post-COVID blood a median approximately 100 days post-diagnosis, range 35 to 161.

The treatment is: approximately nine-day PBMC culture with coronavirus spike peptide pools or control peptides (ViraFEST assay). ViraFEST used peptide pools to expand antigen-specific T cells and subsequently sequenced their TCRs. Sequenced with the Oncomine TCR Beta short-read assay was DNA taken from cultured CD4+ T cells. TCRdb processed the PCR reads anew with MiXCR; each CDR3 protein has one entry. The sample has 12,000 or so distinct CDR3 sequences, around 29% seen once. The gene calls are TRBV14 and TRBJ1-6; a weak D match, TRBD1 (5 bases). The source of this sequence is a human donor who received a COVID-19 vaccine. This sample comprised CD4+ T cells from blood, cultured in vitro, obtained before SARS-CoV-2 vaccination. The CDR3 DNA sequence: TGTGCCAGCAGCGCGAGGGGATGGTCCTATAATTCACCCCTCCACTTT. Residues: CASSARGWSYNSPLHF.